The present entry profiles one TCR beta chain with its context. The antigen remains unidentified. This sample is drawn from a study of blood T cells in healthy people across ages. It was with a sample-barcoded 5' primer and a J-beta primer mix that a second PCR of roughly 7 to 12 cycles was run. TCRdb reanalysed the 5' RACE reads using MiXCR and keeps one entry per CDR3 protein. The sample yields 1.5 million to 2 million distinct CDR3 sequences, roughly 30% seen once. This CDR3 is built from 16 residues. Study-wide points: As age increased, TCR beta diversity per million T cells fell in a roughly linear fashion.

The sequence was obtained from a woman in her 30s in good health. The source material was blood. V is TRBV21-1 and J is TRBJ2-6; the table calls TRBD2, which could not be checked here. TRBV21-1 counts as a pseudogene. The chain's CDR3 is CASSLRLYSGANVLTF. CDR3 DNA sequence: TGTGCCAGCAGCCTAAGACTATACTCTGGGGCCAACGTCCTGACTTTC.